A single sample gave rise to the 17 T cell receptor beta chains below, sequenced in a study of T cells in Graves' hyperthyroidism and ophthalmopathy. RNA transcripts provided the source from which TCR beta CDR3 regions were amplified. The HTBI primer set served for first-round RT-PCR of the TCR CDR3. TCRdb recomputed calls from the multiplex PCR reads with MiXCR, one row per CDR3 protein. The data contain a few hundred thousand distinct CDR3 sequences, around 17% of them singletons. Specimen: blood. The receptors were sampled from a middle-aged man with Graves' hyperthyroidism.

A remark on this clonotype: A much larger clone sits a single nucleotide away, making a read error possible. The V gene is TRBV27, the J gene TRBJ2-2, with D possibly matching TRBD2 (5 bases). Germline V gene lookup returns CDR1 MNHEY and CDR2 SMNVEV (reference sequence). Between the trimmed V and J ends, which lost 3 bases and 6 bases, there was a span of 11 bases. The CDR3 extends over 14 amino acids. The CDR3 nucleotides are TGTGCCAGCAGTTTTGCGAGGGCGGCCGGGGAGCTGTTTTTT. Translating it yields CASSFARAAGELFF.

This clonotype was seen repeatedly, ten times or more. The gene calls are TRBV28 and TRBJ2-1, with TRBD1 matching over 8 bases. Germline lookup yields CDR1 MDHEN and CDR2 SYDVKM. After removal of 6 bases from V and 5 bases from J, the junction contained 15 bases not matched to a gene. This CDR3 spans 17 amino acids. CDR3 residues: CASSRYPGQGTDNEQFF. CDR3 sequence (DNA): TGTGCCAGCAGCCGATACCCCGGACAGGGTACGGACAATGAGCAGTTCTTC.

At least ten counts were recorded for this clonotype. The chain has TRBV7-8 and TRBJ1-5; D is unclear. The germline V and J ends were trimmed by 4 bases and 2 bases, with 9 bases remaining between them. Per germline, CDR1 SGHVS and CDR2 FQNEAQ. The length of the CDR3 is 14 residues. In nucleotides, the CDR3 is TGTGCCAGCAGCTATTCGGCGGGCAATCAGCCCCAGCATTTT. Translating gives CASSYSAGNQPQHF.

This clonotype has just a few counts. Just one base apart from a much larger clone, this may be a read error. The rearrangement joins TRBV30 to TRBJ1-5, with 8 bases lining up with TRBD1. The trim removed 5 bases at V and 5 bases at J, leaving 5 bases unmatched. Looked up from germline, CDR1 is GTSNPN and CDR2 is SVGIG (reference sequence). CDR3 length: 13 residues. The CDR3 region is CAWGIQGDQPQHF. In DNA form, the CDR3 reads TGTGCCTGGGGCATACAGGGGGATCAGCCCCAGCATTTT.

This clonotype was seen at least ten times. The chain couples TRBV2 to TRBJ1-4; 7 positions match TRBD1. From germline, CDR1 is SNHLY and CDR2 FYNNEI. The trim removed 5 bases at V and 5 bases at J, leaving 5 bases unmatched. CDR3 length equals 14 residues. The CDR3 nucleotides read TGTGCCAGCAGTCGTGGGGACAGCAATGAAAAACTGTTTTTT. It is translated as CASSRGDSNEKLFF.

The gene calls are TRBV4-1 and TRBJ1-5, with a tentative D call TRBD1 (6 bases). This CDR3 has 24 residues. The germline gives CDR1 MGHRA, CDR2 YSYEKL. V lost 3 bases to trimming and J lost 3 bases, with 39 bases between them. Here the CDR3 DNA reads TGCGCCAGCAGCCATCCCCACACGGGGGGGGGCGGGTTACACGGGTTCGCCCCCAATCAGCCCCAGCATTTT. As protein: CASSHPHTGGGGLHGFAPNQPQHF.

This chain links TRBV10-3 with TRBJ2-7, with D perhaps being TRBD1 or TRBD2 (5 bases each). V dropped 5 bases and J dropped 3 bases, with 8 bases sitting between them. This CDR3 region has 12 residues. Germline CDR1 ENHRY, CDR2 SYGVKD. The CDR3 sequence: CAISRDGYEQYF. In DNA form, the CDR3 reads TGTGCCATCAGTAGGGACGGCTACGAGCAGTACTTC.

This clonotype occurred many times. This sequence joins TRBV20-1 and TRBJ2-3, with D possibly matching TRBD2 (7 bases). The germline CDR1 and CDR2 sequences are DFQATT and SNEGSKA (reference sequence). Trimming stripped 0 bases from V and 3 bases from J, with 19 bases between. The CDR3 loop spans 17 amino acids. The CDR3 loop reads CSARDAFGRGPTDTQYF. The DNA of the CDR3 is TGCAGTGCTAGAGATGCCTTTGGGCGGGGGCCGACAGATACGCAGTATTTT.

The sample holds many counts of this clonotype. The rearrangement uses TRBV2 and TRBJ2-4; either TRBD1 or TRBD2 may fit D (5 bases each). The V and J ends lost 7 bases and 7 bases respectively, with 17 bases between them. The CDR3 is 14 amino acids. The germline CDR1 and CDR2 sequences are SNHLY and FYNNEI. CDR3: CASTAGEGVNIQYF. The CDR3 DNA reads TGTGCCAGCACTGCCGGGGAAGGGGTTAACATTCAGTACTTC.

The V gene is TRBV5-1, the J gene TRBJ2-7; TRBD1 matches 8 bases. CDR3 length equals 14 residues. J lost 7 bases, V lost 7 bases, and 13 bases had no gene match. Germline CDR1 and CDR2: SGHRS and YFSETQ. Here the CDR3 DNA reads TGCGCCAGCGGCACTGGGACAGGTGATATGGAGCAGTACTTC. This encodes CASGTGTGDMEQYF.

This clonotype was counted ten times or more. DNA for the CDR3: TGTGCCAGCAGCGTTATCCCGGGACTAGCGGGGGGACGTGAGGGGACAGATACGCAGTATTTT. Translation gives CASSVIPGLAGGREGTDTQYF. The V gene is TRBV7-2, the J gene TRBJ2-3; 15 bases agree with TRBD2. The CDR3 has 21 amino acids. From germline, CDR1 is SGHTA and CDR2 FQGNSA. The V gene end was trimmed by 5 bases and the J gene end by 3 bases; junction bases not matched to a gene: 18.

This clonotype was seen ten or more times. This sequence joins TRBV20-1 and TRBJ2-5, with D possibly TRBD1 on 7 matching bases. Per the germline V gene, CDR1 is DFQATT and CDR2 is SNEGSKA (reference sequence). This CDR3 region has 13 residues. The ends were cut back, 3 bases at V and 1 base at J, with 9 bases in the middle. CDR3: CSASRGAQETQYF. The CDR3 DNA reads as TGCAGTGCTAGCAGGGGGGCCCAAGAGACCCAGTACTTC.

J is TRBJ1-4 and V is TRBV14; no clear D gene. Germline V lookup: CDR1 SGHDN, CDR2 FVKESK. The germline V and J ends were trimmed by 2 bases and 4 bases, with 8 bases remaining between them. The CDR3 loop spans 14 amino acids. The CDR3 region has the DNA TGTGCCAGCAGCCAAAGCCTTGGTAATGAAAAACTGTTTTTT. Translated, it gives CASSQSLGNEKLFF.

The table lists this clonotype with many counts. The chain carries TRBV6-1 and TRBJ2-2, with a possible D match to TRBD1 (5 bases). The CDR3 is made up of 14 amino acids. Germline V lookup: CDR1 MNHNS, CDR2 SASEGT. With 7 bases removed from V and 1 base from J, the gap between germline ends came to 10 bases. The CDR3 is CASTAGQNTGELFF. Here the CDR3 DNA reads TGTGCCAGCACCGCAGGGCAGAACACCGGGGAGCTGTTTTTT.

Many counts were recorded for this clonotype. The chain carries TRBV7-9 and TRBJ1-2; unclear D gene. Trimming pared 0 bases from V and 6 bases from J, leaving 8 bases between. This CDR3 region has 13 residues. Germline CDR1 and CDR2: SEHNR and FQNEAQ (reference sequence). CDR3 residues: CASSLAHSNGYTF. The CDR3 DNA reads TGTGCCAGCAGCTTAGCCCACAGTAATGGCTACACCTTC.

The chain has TRBV7-9 and TRBJ1-4; D unclear. The CDR3 has 14 amino acids. Between the trimmed V and J ends, which lost 7 bases and 0 bases, there was a span of 9 bases. Germline CDR1 is SEHNR and CDR2 is FQNEAQ (reference sequence). CDR3 protein: CASTDTTTNEKLFF. In DNA, the CDR3 is TGTGCCAGCACTGACACCACAACTAATGAAAAACTGTTTTTT.

The chain's CDR3 is CAWSVRRISGTGELFF. The CDR3 DNA sequence: TGTGCCTGGAGTGTACGGAGGATTTCGGGCACCGGGGAGCTGTTTTTT. This chain connects TRBV30 to TRBJ2-2; a possible D gene is TRBD2 (5 bases). The CDR3 totals 16 residues. The V gene's germline CDR1 is GTSNPN and CDR2 SVGIG (reference sequence). The V end lost 0 bases, the J end lost 4 bases, and 15 bases lay between the germline ends.